What follows are 12 T cell receptor beta chains derived from one specimen sequenced in a study of control samples from healthy donors and cancer patients. The table came from immunoSEQ multiplex PCR; TCRdb's copy has only in-frame clones and leaves some out. The profile shows around 130,000 clones, 70% to 90% of them singletons. The sequenced sample was blood. These receptors all come from a man aged 45-65 years in good health.

This clone was counted between two and nine times. The V call is TRBV30, the J call TRBJ1-5, with 7 bases matching TRBD1. The CDR3 length is 13 residues. With V trimmed by 2 bases and J by 4 bases, 2 bases remained unmatched. CDR1 and CDR2 from the germline V gene are GTSNPN and SVGIG (reference sequence). CDR3 DNA sequence: TGTGCCTGGAGTAACAGGGGAAATCAGCCCCAGCATTTT. Protein product: CAWSNRGNQPQHF.

This clone turned up a few times. The V call is TRBV6-6, the J call TRBJ1-3, with D possibly TRBD1 on 6 matching bases. CDR3 size: 14 residues. CDR1 is MNHNY, CDR2 SVGAGI, per germline (reference sequence). V lost 2 bases and J lost 4, with 9 bases in between. The CDR3 coding sequence is TGTGCCAGCAGTTACGCGGGGGCCGGAAACACCATATATTTT. It codes for CASSYAGAGNTIYF.

This clone was seen just once. J is TRBJ1-3 and V is TRBV6-5; 10 nucleotides agree with TRBD1. The trim removed 2 bases at V and 2 bases at J, leaving 0 bases unmatched. This CDR3 spans 15 amino acids. Germline CDR1 reads MNHEY; CDR2 reads SVGAGI. The CDR3 DNA reads TGTGCCAGCAGTTACGGGACAGGGGCTGGAAACACCATATATTTT. It specifies CASSYGTGAGNTIYF.

The rearrangement uses TRBV30 and TRBJ2-3; 12 bases fit TRBD2. This CDR3 is 14 amino acids long. Germline V gene data show CDR1 as GTSNPN and CDR2 as SVGIG (reference sequence). J was trimmed by 3 bases and V by 8 bases; bases with no gene match: 6. The CDR3 here is CAERLAGDTDTQYF. Written as DNA, the CDR3 is TGTGCCGAGAGACTAGCGGGGGATACAGATACGCAGTATTTT.

The V gene is TRBV14, the J gene TRBJ1-6, with D perhaps TRBD1 (5 bases). The germline V gene has CDR1 SGHDN and CDR2 FVKESK. The V and J ends lost 4 bases and 8 bases respectively, with 15 bases between them. This CDR3 is 15 amino acids long. The CDR3 reads CASSLTGTVDSPLHF. The DNA for the CDR3 is TGTGCCAGCAGCCTCACCGGGACTGTAGATTCACCCCTCCACTTT.

The genes are TRBV5-1 and TRBJ2-1, with D possibly matching TRBD2 (5 bases). Germline CDR1 SGHRS, CDR2 YFSETQ. The CDR3 runs to 15 residues. V was cut by 0 bases and J by 7 bases, with 14 bases left in between. The CDR3 DNA is TGCGCCAGCAGCTTGGCCAGCGGAGCAAAGAATGAGCAGTTCTTC. Its translation: CASSLASGAKNEQFF.

V and J are TRBV3-1 (or the pseudogene TRBV3-2) and TRBJ2-1, with TRBD2 matching 12 bases. Germline V CDR1 and CDR2: LGHDT, YNNKEL (reference sequence). This CDR3 is 16 amino acids long. Trimming took 4 bases from V and 5 from J; bases not matched to a gene: 6. CDR3 loop: CASSRSTSGGNNEQFF. CDR3 in DNA: TGTGCCAGCAGCCGCTCAACTAGCGGGGGGAACAATGAGCAGTTCTTC.

The J gene is TRBJ2-3, the V gene TRBV3-1 (or the pseudogene TRBV3-2); possibly TRBD1 for D (7 bases). The germline V gene has CDR1 LGHDT and CDR2 YNNKEL (reference sequence). Trimming cost V 0 bases and J 0 bases, with 10 bases left between them. The CDR3 spans 16 residues. The CDR3 is CASSQDQGGSTDTQYF. For the CDR3, the DNA is TGTGCCAGCAGCCAAGATCAGGGGGGTAGCACAGATACGCAGTATTTT.

This clone was found once. V and J are TRBV5-4 and TRBJ1-6, with 9 bases identical to TRBD1. J gave up 10 bases and V 4 bases, and 12 bases lay outside the gene matches. The CDR3 is 16 amino acids. Germline V gene sequence: CDR1 SGHNT, CDR2 YYREEE (reference sequence). This CDR3 reads CASSTTGGGGRSPLHF. CDR3 coding DNA: TGTGCCAGCAGCACAACAGGGGGCGGAGGGAGATCACCCCTCCACTTT.

This chain connects TRBV20-1 to TRBJ1-2; a possible D gene is TRBD1 (6 bases). The CDR3 extends over 11 amino acids. CDR1 DFQATT and CDR2 SNEGSKA come from the germline V gene (reference sequence). V was shortened by 4 bases and J by 11 bases, with 14 bases between the two germline ends. Written as DNA, the CDR3 is TGCAGTGCTAAAGGACAGACGCAATACACCTTC. It is translated as CSAKGQTQYTF.

The rearrangement uses TRBV28 and TRBJ1-2; TRBD1 aligns across 9 bases. Germline trimming cut 2 bases from V and 4 bases from J; bases unmatched to any gene: 8. In germline, CDR1 is MDHEN, CDR2 SYDVKM. The CDR3 sequence is 16 residues long. DNA of the CDR3: TGTGCCAGCAGTTTAATGGGGACAGGGAAGGGCTATGGCTACACCTTC. Residues: CASSLMGTGKGYGYTF.

The genes are TRBV7-6 and TRBJ1-1, with TRBD1 matching over 10 bases. This CDR3 has 15 residues. J lost 4 bases, V lost 5 bases, and 7 bases had no gene match. Germline CDR1 is SGHVS and CDR2 is FNYEAQ. CDR3: CASSPSGTGATEAFF. The DNA of the CDR3 is TGTGCCAGCAGCCCCTCCGGGACAGGGGCCACTGAAGCTTTCTTT.